This TCR beta chain was sequenced in a study of T-cell reconstitution after alpha-beta-depleted transplantation in children. This clonotype turned up a few times. CDR1 SGHTA and CDR2 FQGNSA come from the germline V gene. V trimming: 7 bases; J trimming: 2 bases; junction bases outside the gene matches: 9. The CDR3 spans 15 residues. During its preparation, the TCRbeta library received unique molecular identifiers. A single record per CDR3 protein comes from TCRdb applying MiXCR to the PCR reads. The profile shows over 550,000 distinct CDR3 sequences, roughly a tenth of them singletons. The receptor comes from a human donor who donated a stem cell graft to a child with acute myeloid leukemia. The V gene is TRBV7-2, the J gene TRBJ2-7, with 9 bases fitting TRBD1. The input for sequencing was PBMCs from the stem cell graft donor, taken from the stem cell graft. CDR3 DNA: TGTGCCAGCACAAGAACCGGGACAGGGACCTACGAGCAGTACTTC. Protein sequence: CASTRTGTGTYEQYF.